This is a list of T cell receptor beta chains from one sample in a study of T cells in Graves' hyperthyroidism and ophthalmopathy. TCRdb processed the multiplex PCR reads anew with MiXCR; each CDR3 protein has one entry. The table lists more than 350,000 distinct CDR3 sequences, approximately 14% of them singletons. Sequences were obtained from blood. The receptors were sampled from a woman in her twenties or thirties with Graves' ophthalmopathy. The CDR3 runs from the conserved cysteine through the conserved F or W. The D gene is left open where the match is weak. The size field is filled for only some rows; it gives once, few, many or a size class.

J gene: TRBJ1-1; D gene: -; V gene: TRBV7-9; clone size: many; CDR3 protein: CASSLRLGGRNTEAFF; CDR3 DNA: TGTGCCAGCAGCTTAAGGTTGGGGGGCCGGAACACTGAAGCTTTCTTT
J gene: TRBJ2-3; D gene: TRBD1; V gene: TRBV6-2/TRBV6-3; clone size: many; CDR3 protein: CASLEGATDTQYF; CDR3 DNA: TGTGCCAGCCTCGAGGGGGCCACAGATACGCAGTATTTT
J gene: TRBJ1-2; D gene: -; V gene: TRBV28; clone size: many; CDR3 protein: CASSFSPRDGYTF; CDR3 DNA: TGTGCCAGCAGTTTCAGCCCGAGGGATGGCTACACCTTC
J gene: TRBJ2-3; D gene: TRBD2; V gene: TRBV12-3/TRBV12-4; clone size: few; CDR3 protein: CASRGLAGGRSGDTQYF; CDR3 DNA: TGTGCCAGCAGAGGACTAGCGGGGGGGAGGTCTGGAGATACGCAGTATTTT
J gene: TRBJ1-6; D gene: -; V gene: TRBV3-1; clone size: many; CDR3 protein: CASSQGRSYNSPLHF; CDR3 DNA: TGTGCCAGCAGCCAGGGACGCTCCTATAATTCACCCCTCCACTTT
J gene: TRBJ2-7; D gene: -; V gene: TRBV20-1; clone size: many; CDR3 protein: CSARDGKVFSYEQYF; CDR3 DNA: TGCAGTGCTAGAGATGGAAAGGTCTTCTCCTACGAGCAGTACTTC
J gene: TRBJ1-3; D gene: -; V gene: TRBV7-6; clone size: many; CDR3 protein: CASSRVLWTESSGNTIYF; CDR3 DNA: TGTGCCAGCAGCCGAGTGCTCTGGACAGAGAGCTCTGGAAACACCATATATTTT
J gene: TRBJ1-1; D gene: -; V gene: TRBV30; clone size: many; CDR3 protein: CAWKQNTEAFF; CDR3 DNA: TGTGCCTGGAAACAAAACACTGAAGCTTTCTTT
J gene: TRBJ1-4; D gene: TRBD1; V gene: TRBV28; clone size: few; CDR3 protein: CASLGLKRGRGEKLFF; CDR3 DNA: TGTGCCAGCTTAGGGCTCAAAAGGGGGCGCGGTGAAAAACTGTTTTTT
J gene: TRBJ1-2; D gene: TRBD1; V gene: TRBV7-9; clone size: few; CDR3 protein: CASSLGTGQGGYTF; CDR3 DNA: TGTGCCAGCAGCTTAGGAACAGGACAGGGTGGCTACACCTTC
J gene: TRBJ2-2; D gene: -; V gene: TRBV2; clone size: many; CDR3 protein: CASSYSGVYTGELFF; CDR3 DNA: TGTGCCAGCAGTTACAGCGGTGTGTACACCGGGGAGCTGTTTTTT
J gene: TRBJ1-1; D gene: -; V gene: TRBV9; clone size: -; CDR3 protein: CASSNWEDTEAFF; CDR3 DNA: TGTGCCAGCAGCAATTGGGAGGACACTGAAGCTTTCTTT
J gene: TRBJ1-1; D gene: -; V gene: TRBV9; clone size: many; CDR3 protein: CASNPAGTGTEAFF; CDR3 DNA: TGTGCCAGCAACCCCGCAGGGACGGGGACTGAAGCTTTCTTT
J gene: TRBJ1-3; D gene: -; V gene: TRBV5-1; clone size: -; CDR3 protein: CASSTGTPKPSGNTIYF; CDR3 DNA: TGCGCCAGCAGCACTGGGACACCTAAACCCTCTGGAAACACCATATATTTT
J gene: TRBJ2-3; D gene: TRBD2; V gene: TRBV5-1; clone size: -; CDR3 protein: CASNRLAGATSTDTQYF; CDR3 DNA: TGCGCCAGCAACCGACTAGCGGGGGCGACTAGCACAGATACGCAGTATTTT
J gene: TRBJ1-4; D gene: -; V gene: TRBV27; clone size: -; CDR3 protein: CASAGSSTNEKLFF; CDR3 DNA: TGTGCCAGTGCCGGATCTTCGACTAATGAAAAACTGTTTTTT
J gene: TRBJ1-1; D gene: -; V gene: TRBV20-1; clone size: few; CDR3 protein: CSARIPGRLNTEAFF; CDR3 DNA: TGCAGTGCTAGGATACCGGGACGGCTGAACACTGAAGCTTTCTTT
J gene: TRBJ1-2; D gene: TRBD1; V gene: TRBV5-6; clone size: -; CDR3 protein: CASRITGEGGYTF; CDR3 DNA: TGTGCCAGCAGAATTACAGGGGAAGGTGGCTACACCTTC
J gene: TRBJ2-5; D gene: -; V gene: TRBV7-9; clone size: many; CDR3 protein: CASSFIGRETQYF; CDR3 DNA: TGTGCCAGCAGCTTTATTGGGCGGGAGACCCAGTACTTC
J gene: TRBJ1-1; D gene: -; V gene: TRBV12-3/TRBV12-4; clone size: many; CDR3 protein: CATGQPNTEAFF; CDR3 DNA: TGTGCCACCGGACAGCCGAACACTGAAGCTTTCTTT
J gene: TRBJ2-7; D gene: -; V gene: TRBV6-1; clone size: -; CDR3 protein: CASSPGLGYEQYF; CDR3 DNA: TGTGCCAGCAGCCCGGGACTCGGCTACGAGCAGTACTTC
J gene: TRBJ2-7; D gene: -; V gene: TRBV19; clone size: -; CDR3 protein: CASSITLSSYEQYF; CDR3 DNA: TGTGCCAGTAGTATAACTCTAAGCTCCTACGAGCAGTACTTC
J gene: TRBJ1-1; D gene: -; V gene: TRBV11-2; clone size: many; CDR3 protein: CASSLWGLGNTEAFF; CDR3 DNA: TGTGCCAGCAGCTTATGGGGGCTCGGGAACACTGAAGCTTTCTTT
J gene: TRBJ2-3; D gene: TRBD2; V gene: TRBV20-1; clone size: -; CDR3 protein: CSAPTSGDTQYF; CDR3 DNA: TGCAGTGCCCCGACTAGCGGGGATACGCAGTATTTT
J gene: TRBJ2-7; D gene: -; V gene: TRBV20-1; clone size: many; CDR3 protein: CSARTGSTSSYEQYF; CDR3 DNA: TGCAGTGCTAGGACAGGATCGACGTCCTCCTACGAGCAGTACTTC
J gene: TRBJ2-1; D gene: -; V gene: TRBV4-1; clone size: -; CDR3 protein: CASSQVKPQVQFF; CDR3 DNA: TGCGCCAGCAGCCAAGTAAAGCCACAGGTACAGTTCTTC
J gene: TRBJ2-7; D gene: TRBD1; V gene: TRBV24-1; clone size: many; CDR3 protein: CATSDPGQGKQYF; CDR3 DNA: TGTGCCACCAGTGATCCTGGACAGGGAAAGCAGTACTTC
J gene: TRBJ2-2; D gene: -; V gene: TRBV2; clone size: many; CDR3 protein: CASRKPGRGVELFF; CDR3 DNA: TGTGCCAGCAGAAAACCCGGACGGGGAGTGGAGCTGTTTTTT
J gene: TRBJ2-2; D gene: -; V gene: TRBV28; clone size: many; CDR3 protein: CASSAPGPNTGELFF; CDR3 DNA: TGTGCCAGCAGTGCTCCGGGACCAAACACCGGGGAGCTGTTTTTT
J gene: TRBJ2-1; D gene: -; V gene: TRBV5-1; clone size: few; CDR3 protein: CASSPSGRYDEQFF; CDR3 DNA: TGCGCCAGCAGCCCGAGCGGACGGTACGATGAGCAGTTCTTC
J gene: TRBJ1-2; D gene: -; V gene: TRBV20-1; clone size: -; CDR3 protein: CSAGEGPGGGYGYTF; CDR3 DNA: TGCAGTGCTGGGGAGGGACCGGGAGGGGGCTATGGCTACACCTTC
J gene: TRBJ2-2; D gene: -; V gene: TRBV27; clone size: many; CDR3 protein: CASGGGEAGELFF; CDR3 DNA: TGTGCCAGCGGAGGTGGAGAGGCCGGGGAGCTGTTTTTT
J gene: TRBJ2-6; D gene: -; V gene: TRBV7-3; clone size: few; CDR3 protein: CASGSEGVTSGANVLTF; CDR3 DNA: TGTGCCAGCGGGTCTGAAGGGGTTACCTCTGGGGCCAACGTCCTGACTTTC
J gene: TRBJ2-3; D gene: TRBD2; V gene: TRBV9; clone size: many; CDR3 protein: CASSVELAGGMNTQYF; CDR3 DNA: TGTGCCAGCAGCGTAGAGCTAGCGGGGGGCATGAATACGCAGTATTTT
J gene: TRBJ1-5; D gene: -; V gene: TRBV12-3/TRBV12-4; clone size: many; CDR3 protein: CASSSLTAGPNQPQHF; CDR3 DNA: TGTGCCAGCAGTTCCCTCACGGCAGGGCCTAATCAGCCCCAGCATTTT
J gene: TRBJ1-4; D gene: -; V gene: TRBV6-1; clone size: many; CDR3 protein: CASSEAGGSSEKLFF; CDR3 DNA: TGTGCCAGCAGTGAAGCGGGGGGGTCATCTGAAAAACTGTTTTTT
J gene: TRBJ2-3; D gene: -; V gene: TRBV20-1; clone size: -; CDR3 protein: CSAREGTGTDTQYF; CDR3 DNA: TGCAGTGCTAGAGAGGGAACAGGCACAGATACGCAGTATTTT